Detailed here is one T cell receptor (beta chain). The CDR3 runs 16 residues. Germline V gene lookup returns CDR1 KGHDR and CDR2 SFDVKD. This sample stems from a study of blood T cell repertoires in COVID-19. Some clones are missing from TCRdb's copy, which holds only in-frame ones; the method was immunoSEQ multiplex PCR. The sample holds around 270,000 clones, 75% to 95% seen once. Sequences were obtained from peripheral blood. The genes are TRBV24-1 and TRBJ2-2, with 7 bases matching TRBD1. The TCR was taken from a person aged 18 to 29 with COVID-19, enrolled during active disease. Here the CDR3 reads CASTTGQAANTGELFF. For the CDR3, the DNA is TGTGCTTCGACGACAGGGCAGGCAGCGAACACCGGGGAGCTGTTTTTT.